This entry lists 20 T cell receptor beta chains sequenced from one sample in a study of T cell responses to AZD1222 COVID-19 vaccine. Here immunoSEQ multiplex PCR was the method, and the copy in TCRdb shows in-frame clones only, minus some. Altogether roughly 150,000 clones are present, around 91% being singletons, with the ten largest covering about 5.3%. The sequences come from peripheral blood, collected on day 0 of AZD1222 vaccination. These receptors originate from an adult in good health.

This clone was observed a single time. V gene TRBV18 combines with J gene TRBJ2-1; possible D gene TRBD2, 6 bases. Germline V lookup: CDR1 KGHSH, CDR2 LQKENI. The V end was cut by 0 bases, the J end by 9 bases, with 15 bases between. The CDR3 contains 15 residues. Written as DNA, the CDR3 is TGTGCCAGCTCACCACCGGTTGGAGGGAATGGTGAGCAGTTCTTC. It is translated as CASSPPVGGNGEQFF.

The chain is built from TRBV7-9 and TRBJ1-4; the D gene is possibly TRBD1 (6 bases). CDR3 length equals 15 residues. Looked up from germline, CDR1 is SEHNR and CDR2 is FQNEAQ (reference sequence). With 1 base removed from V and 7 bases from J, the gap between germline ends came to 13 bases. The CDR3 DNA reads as TGTGCCAGCAGCTTAGTGGGGCAGGGGCTTGAAAAACTGTTTTTT. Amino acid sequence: CASSLVGQGLEKLFF.

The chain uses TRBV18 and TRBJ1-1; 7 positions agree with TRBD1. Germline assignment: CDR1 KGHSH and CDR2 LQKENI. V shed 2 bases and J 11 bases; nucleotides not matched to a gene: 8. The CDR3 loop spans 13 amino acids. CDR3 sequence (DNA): TGTGCCAGCTCACCAGGGAGGGGGCTTGGCGCTTTCTTT. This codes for CASSPGRGLGAFF.

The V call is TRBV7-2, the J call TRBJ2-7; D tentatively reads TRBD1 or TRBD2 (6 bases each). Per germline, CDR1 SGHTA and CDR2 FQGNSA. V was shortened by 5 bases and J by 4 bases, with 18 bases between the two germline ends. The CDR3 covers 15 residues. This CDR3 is CASSPSGGGLYEQYF. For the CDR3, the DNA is TGTGCCAGCAGCCCTAGTGGGGGCGGACTATACGAGCAGTACTTC.

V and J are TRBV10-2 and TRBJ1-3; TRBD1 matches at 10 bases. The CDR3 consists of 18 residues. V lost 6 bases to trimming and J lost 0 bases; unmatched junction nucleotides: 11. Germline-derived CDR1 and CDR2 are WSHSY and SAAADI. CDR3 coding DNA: TGCGCCAGCAGGAGGACAGGGGGGGCTTTGAGCTCTGGAAACACCATATATTTT. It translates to CASRRTGGALSSGNTIYF.

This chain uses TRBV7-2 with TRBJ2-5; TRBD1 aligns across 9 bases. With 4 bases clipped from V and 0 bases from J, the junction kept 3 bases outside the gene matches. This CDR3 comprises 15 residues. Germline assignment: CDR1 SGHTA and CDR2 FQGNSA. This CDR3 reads CASSSGTGYQETQYF. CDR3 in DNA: TGTGCCAGCAGCTCCGGGACAGGGTACCAAGAGACCCAGTACTTC.

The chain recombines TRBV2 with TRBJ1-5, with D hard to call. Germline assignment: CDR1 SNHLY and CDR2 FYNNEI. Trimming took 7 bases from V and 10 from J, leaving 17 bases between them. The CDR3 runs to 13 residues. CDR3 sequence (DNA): TGTGCCAGCACCGGGAACACCGTCAGCCCCCAGCATTTT. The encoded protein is CASTGNTVSPQHF.

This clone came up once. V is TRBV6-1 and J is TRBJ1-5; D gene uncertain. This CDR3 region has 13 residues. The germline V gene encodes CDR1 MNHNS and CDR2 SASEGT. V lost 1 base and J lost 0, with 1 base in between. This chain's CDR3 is CASSEVSNQPQHF. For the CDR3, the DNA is TGTGCCAGCAGTGAAGTTAGCAATCAGCCCCAGCATTTT.

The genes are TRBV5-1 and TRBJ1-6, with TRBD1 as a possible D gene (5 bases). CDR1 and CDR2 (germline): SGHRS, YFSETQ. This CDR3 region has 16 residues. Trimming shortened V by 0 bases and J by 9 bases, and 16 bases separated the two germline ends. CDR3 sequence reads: CASSLERGSISSPLHF. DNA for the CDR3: TGCGCCAGCAGCTTGGAAAGGGGCAGTATCAGTTCACCCCTCCACTTT.

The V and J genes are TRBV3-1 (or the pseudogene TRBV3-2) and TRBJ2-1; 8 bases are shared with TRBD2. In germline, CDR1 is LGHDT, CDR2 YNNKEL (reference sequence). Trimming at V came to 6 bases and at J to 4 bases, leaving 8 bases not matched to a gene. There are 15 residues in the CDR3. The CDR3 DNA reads TGTGCCAGCAGAAACAGCGGGAGTGTTTACAATGAGCAGTTCTTC. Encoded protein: CASRNSGSVYNEQFF.

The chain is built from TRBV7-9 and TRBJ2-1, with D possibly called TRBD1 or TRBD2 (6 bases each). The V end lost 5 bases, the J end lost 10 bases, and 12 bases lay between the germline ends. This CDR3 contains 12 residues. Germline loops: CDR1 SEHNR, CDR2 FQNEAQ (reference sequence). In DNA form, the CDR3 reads TGTGCCAGCAGCCCCGGGGGCCGGGAGCAGTTCTTC. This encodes CASSPGGREQFF.

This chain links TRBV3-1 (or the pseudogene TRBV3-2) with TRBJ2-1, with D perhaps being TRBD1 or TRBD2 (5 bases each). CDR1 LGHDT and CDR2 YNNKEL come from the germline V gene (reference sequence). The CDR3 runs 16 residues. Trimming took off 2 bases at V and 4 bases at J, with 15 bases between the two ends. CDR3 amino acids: CASSQRGAGTYNEQFF. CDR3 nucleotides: TGTGCCAGCAGCCAAAGAGGGGCAGGGACGTACAATGAGCAGTTCTTC.

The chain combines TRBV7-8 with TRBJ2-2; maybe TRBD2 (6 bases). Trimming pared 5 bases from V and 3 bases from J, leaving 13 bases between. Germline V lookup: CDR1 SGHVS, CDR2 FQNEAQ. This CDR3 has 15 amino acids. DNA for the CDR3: TGTGCCAGCAGCACAACCGGGGGAGACACCGGGGAGCTGTTTTTT. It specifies CASSTTGGDTGELFF.

CDR3 sequence: CASSLSLAGVNEQFF. In DNA, the CDR3 is TGCGCCAGCAGCTTGTCCCTAGCGGGAGTTAATGAGCAGTTCTTC. The rearrangement links TRBV5-1 to TRBJ2-1; TRBD2 matches 10 bases. V was pared by 1 base and J by 7 bases, with 5 bases of the junction left unmatched. This CDR3 has 15 amino acids. Germline values: CDR1 SGHRS, CDR2 YFSETQ.

The CDR3 sequence: CASSRGSGYAEKLFF. CDR3 nucleotides: TGTGCCAGCTCACGGGGATCCGGGTACGCTGAAAAACTGTTTTTT. The chain combines TRBV18 with TRBJ1-4; no clear D gene. Trimming left V 4 bases short and J 7 bases short, with 16 bases between. This CDR3 comprises 15 residues. Germline V gene lookup returns CDR1 KGHSH and CDR2 LQKENI.

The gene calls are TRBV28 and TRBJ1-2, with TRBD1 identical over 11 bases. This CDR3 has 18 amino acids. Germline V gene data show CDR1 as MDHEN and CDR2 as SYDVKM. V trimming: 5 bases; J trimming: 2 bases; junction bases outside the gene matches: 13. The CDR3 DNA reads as TGTGCCAGCAGTACCAGCGGGACAGGGGGAGGGGGAAACTATGGCTACACCTTC. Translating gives CASSTSGTGGGGNYGYTF.

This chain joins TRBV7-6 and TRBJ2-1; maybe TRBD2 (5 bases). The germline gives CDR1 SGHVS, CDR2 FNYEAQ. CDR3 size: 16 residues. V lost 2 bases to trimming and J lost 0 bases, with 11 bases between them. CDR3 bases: TGTGCCAGCAGCTTAAAGGACTCTAGCTCCTACAATGAGCAGTTCTTC. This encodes CASSLKDSSSYNEQFF.

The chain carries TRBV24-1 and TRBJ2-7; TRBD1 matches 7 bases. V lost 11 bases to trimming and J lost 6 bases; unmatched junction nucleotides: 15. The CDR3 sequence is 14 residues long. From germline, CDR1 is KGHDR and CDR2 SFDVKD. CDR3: CANAPEGARCEQYF. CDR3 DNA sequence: TGTGCCAACGCGCCTGAGGGGGCGCGTTGCGAGCAGTACTTC.

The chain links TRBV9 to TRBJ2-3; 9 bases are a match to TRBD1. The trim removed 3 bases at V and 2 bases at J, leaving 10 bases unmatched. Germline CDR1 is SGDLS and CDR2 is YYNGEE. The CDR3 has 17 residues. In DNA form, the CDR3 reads TGTGCCAGCAGCGGCGGACAGGGGCGTAGTCCCACAGATACGCAGTATTTT. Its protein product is CASSGGQGRSPTDTQYF.

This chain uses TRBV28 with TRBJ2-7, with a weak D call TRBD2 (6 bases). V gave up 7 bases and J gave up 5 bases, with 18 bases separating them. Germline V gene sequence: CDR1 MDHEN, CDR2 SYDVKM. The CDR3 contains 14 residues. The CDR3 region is CASTKTGVSHEQYF. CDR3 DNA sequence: TGTGCCAGCACCAAGACGGGGGTTTCACACGAGCAGTACTTC.